One sample yielded the 21 T cell receptor beta chains listed below, sequenced in a study of T cell changes during pregnancy in multiple sclerosis. Produced via immunoSEQ multiplex PCR; TCRdb's table is partial and in-frame only. This table has tens of thousands of clones, approximately 92% appearing once. The specimen was peripheral blood, collected in the third trimester of pregnancy. Receptors were obtained from a female donor in good health, enrolled as a control in a pregnancy study.

The rearrangement joins TRBV9 to TRBJ2-2; perhaps TRBD2 as D (7 bases). There are 15 residues in the CDR3. The germline V gene encodes CDR1 SGDLS and CDR2 YYNGEE. V lost 6 bases to trimming and J lost 6 bases, with 18 bases between them. Here the CDR3 reads CASTLEGGAAGELFF. CDR3 in DNA: TGTGCCAGCACCCTCGAAGGGGGGGCGGCCGGGGAGCTGTTTTTT.

The J gene is TRBJ2-5, the V gene TRBV27; TRBD2 matches 9 bases. V dropped 3 bases and J dropped 5; count of bases not matched to a gene: 7. The CDR3 sequence is 15 residues long. Germline V gene sequence: CDR1 MNHEY, CDR2 SMNVEV (reference sequence). The CDR3 nucleotides read TGTGCCAGCAGTTTTAGCGGGGGCGGCCGGGAGACCCAGTACTTC. It encodes CASSFSGGGRETQYF.

This chain joins TRBV11-2 and TRBJ1-2; tentative D call: TRBD1 (6 bases). Trimming pared 3 bases from V and 3 bases from J, leaving 17 bases between. CDR1 is SGHAT and CDR2 is FQNNGV in the germline V gene. This CDR3 spans 16 amino acids. The CDR3 region is CASSFFKDYRDYGYTF. DNA of the CDR3: TGTGCCAGCAGCTTTTTCAAAGATTACAGGGACTATGGCTACACCTTC.

On this clone itself: Other DNA sequences in the same sample also yield this CDR3. V usage is TRBV5-1 and J usage is TRBJ2-7; 10 nucleotides agree with TRBD2. CDR1 is SGHRS, CDR2 YFSETQ, per germline. J lost 7 bases, V lost 0 bases, and 7 bases had no gene match. The CDR3 contains 15 residues. The CDR3 DNA reads TGCGCCAGCAGCTTGGGACTAGCGGGCGTTTTTGAGCAGTACTTC. Amino acid sequence: CASSLGLAGVFEQYF.

This clone was counted only a few times. The rearrangement uses TRBV28 and TRBJ1-5; 8 nucleotides line up with TRBD1. The V and J ends lost 3 bases and 6 bases, in that order; junction bases with no gene match: 7. The CDR3 sequence is 15 residues long. Germline values: CDR1 MDHEN, CDR2 SYDVKM. The DNA for the CDR3 is TGTGCCAGCAGTTTGGGACAGGCGGGGCCTCAGCCCCAGCATTTT. Amino acids: CASSLGQAGPQPQHF.

The genes are TRBV6-1 and TRBJ1-5; D is possibly TRBD1 (6 bases). Germline V lookup: CDR1 MNHNS, CDR2 SASEGT. Trimming took off 4 bases at V and 5 bases at J, with 12 bases between the two ends. The CDR3 has 14 residues. The CDR3 DNA reads as TGTGCCAGCAGTGGCCCGAACAGGGATCAGCCCCAGCATTTT. Its translation: CASSGPNRDQPQHF.

J is TRBJ1-5 and V is TRBV28; TRBD1 aligns across 7 bases. V lost 5 bases and J lost 0; bases outside the gene matches: 10. The CDR3 consists of 17 residues. Germline loops: CDR1 MDHEN, CDR2 SYDVKM. The CDR3 loop reads CASSPLGTVYSNQPQHF. The CDR3 DNA reads as TGTGCCAGCAGTCCTTTGGGGACAGTTTATAGCAATCAGCCCCAGCATTTT.

The gene calls are TRBV6-6 and TRBJ2-1; 10 nucleotides match TRBD2. V trimming: 8 bases; J trimming: 7 bases; junction bases outside the gene matches: 8. CDR1 is MNHNY and CDR2 is SVGAGI in the germline V gene (reference sequence). This CDR3 is built from 14 residues. The CDR3 is CASGSGRAGNEQFF. The DNA for the CDR3 is TGTGCCAGCGGGAGCGGGAGGGCCGGGAATGAGCAGTTCTTC.

The chain carries TRBV11-2 and TRBJ2-5, with TRBD1 matching over 8 bases. This CDR3 has 14 amino acids. The junction had 8 bases not matched to a gene; V was cut back by 4 bases and J by 7 bases. Looked up from germline, CDR1 is SGHAT and CDR2 is FQNNGV. The CDR3 coding sequence is TGTGCCAGCAGCTCCCGGACAGGACAGGGGACCCAGTACTTC. Protein product: CASSSRTGQGTQYF.

The chain joins TRBV7-2 to TRBJ1-5; D remains unclear. The CDR3 is 15 residues long. The germline V gene encodes CDR1 SGHTA and CDR2 FQGNSA. The V and J ends lost 5 bases and 8 bases respectively, with 19 bases between them. The CDR3 is CASSLEGLLIEPQHF. CDR3 in DNA: TGTGCCAGCAGCCTTGAGGGTCTCCTAATAGAGCCCCAGCATTTT.

J is TRBJ1-4 and V is TRBV5-1; the D is unclear. Germline V CDR1 and CDR2: SGHRS, YFSETQ. The CDR3 spans 14 residues. The V gene lost 3 bases and the J gene lost 8 bases, with 14 bases spanning the gap. The CDR3: CASSSGRGGEKLFF. CDR3 DNA sequence: TGCGCCAGCAGCTCGGGCCGCGGCGGGGAAAAACTGTTTTTT.

This rearrangement joins TRBV14 to TRBJ2-3; no reliable D call. The germline V gene encodes CDR1 SGHDN and CDR2 FVKESK. CDR3 length: 14 residues. V shed 1 base and J shed 3 bases, with 8 bases lying between them. CDR3 in DNA: TGTGCCAGCAGCCAAGGAAGGAGAACAGATACGCAGTATTTT. Protein sequence: CASSQGRRTDTQYF.

V and J are TRBV30 and TRBJ1-2, with 9 nucleotides matching TRBD1. The CDR3 runs to 13 residues. CDR1 is GTSNPN, CDR2 SVGIG, per germline (reference sequence). The trim removed 6 bases at V and 5 bases at J, leaving 7 bases unmatched. CDR3 DNA sequence: TGTGCCTGCCAACAGGGGGCTGAATATGGCTACACCTTC. Protein: CACQQGAEYGYTF.

The CDR3, as DNA: TGTGCCAGCTCACCACCGGCCAGGCAATACAATGAGCAGTTCTTC. This translates into CASSPPARQYNEQFF. J is TRBJ2-1 and V is TRBV18; no definite D call. Germline V CDR1 and CDR2: KGHSH, LQKENI. The CDR3 covers 15 residues. The V and J ends lost 0 bases and 4 bases respectively, with 10 bases between them.

DNA of the CDR3: TGTGCCAGCAGCGGACAGTTCGGCAGGGGTGAGCAGTACTTC. Protein product: CASSGQFGRGEQYF. The chain has TRBV7-6 and TRBJ2-7, with a tentative D call TRBD1 (6 bases). Trimming shortened V by 5 bases and J by 7 bases, and 18 bases separated the two germline ends. There are 14 residues in the CDR3. The germline gives CDR1 SGHVS, CDR2 FNYEAQ.

The CDR3 DNA follows: TGTGCCAGTAGTATAGAGGCGGGAGCTTTCTTT. Amino acid sequence: CASSIEAGAFF. The chain carries TRBV19 and TRBJ1-1; D unclear. Germline V gives CDR1 LNHDA, CDR2 SQIVND (reference sequence). V shed 0 bases and J shed 10 bases, with 6 bases lying between them. The CDR3 length is 11 residues.

V and J are TRBV5-1 and TRBJ2-1; D is possibly TRBD2 (5 bases). Trimming took off 4 bases at V and 8 bases at J, with 10 bases between the two ends. This CDR3 is 12 amino acids long. The germline V gene encodes CDR1 SGHRS and CDR2 YFSETQ. The CDR3 protein is CASSLPGDEQFF. The CDR3 region has the DNA TGCGCCAGCAGCCTCCCCGGGGATGAGCAGTTCTTC.

The chain carries TRBV5-1 and TRBJ2-1; 13 bases are shared with TRBD2. The CDR3 sequence is 17 residues long. The germline gives CDR1 SGHRS, CDR2 YFSETQ. J gave up 5 bases and V 4 bases, and 9 bases lay outside the gene matches. CDR3 amino acids: CASSVGLAGVLNNEQFF. The CDR3 nucleotides read TGCGCCAGCAGCGTAGGACTAGCGGGAGTCCTTAACAATGAGCAGTTCTTC.

The chain is built from TRBV28 and TRBJ2-7; a possible D gene is TRBD2 (5 bases). Germline loops: CDR1 MDHEN, CDR2 SYDVKM. The CDR3 totals 14 residues. Trimming pared 5 bases from V and 0 bases from J, leaving 11 bases between. The CDR3, as DNA: TGTGCCAGCAGTACTAGGGCTAGCTCCTACGAGCAGTACTTC. Protein product: CASSTRASSYEQYF.

CDR3 in DNA: TGTGCCAGCAGCTACGGACAGGGGGCTCGAAATGAGCAGTTCTTC. This encodes CASSYGQGARNEQFF. The rearrangement uses TRBV11-2 and TRBJ2-1; 11 bases are a match to TRBD1. This CDR3 spans 15 amino acids. V was clipped by 4 bases and J by 7 bases; unmatched bases: 6. The germline gives CDR1 SGHAT, CDR2 FQNNGV. Full variable domain (missing parts from reference TRBV11-2 and TRBJ2-1): EAGVAQSPRYKIIEKRQSVAFWCNPISGHATLYWYQQILGQGPKLLIQFQNNGVVDDSQLPKDRFSAERLKGVDSTLKIQPAKLEDSAVYLCASSYGQGARNEQFFGPGTRLTVL.

The chain uses TRBV7-4 and TRBJ2-5; 8 nucleotides align to TRBD2. The CDR3 totals 19 residues. Looked up from germline, CDR1 is SGHVT and CDR2 is SQSDAQ. With 7 bases clipped from V and 2 bases from J, the junction kept 21 bases outside the gene matches. The CDR3 nucleotides are TGTGCCAGCACCCCAGTGGGCGGGGGGCCCCCGTCAGATCAAGAGACCCAGTACTTC. Translating gives CASTPVGGGPPSDQETQYF.